This T cell receptor beta chain came from a study of radiation and T cells in renal cell carcinoma. Stated time point: blood 4 weeks post-SBRT, at nephrectomy. The sample's treatment: 15 Gy SBRT to primary tumor, nephrectomy 4 weeks later. Nephrectomy followed 15 Gy stereotactic body radiation by 4 weeks. Sequencing was performed with immunoSEQ multiplex PCR; in TCRdb, only in-frame clones are kept and a portion is missing. The sample carries about 90,000 clones, around 85% recorded once. The sequence came from a middle-aged man with renal cell carcinoma. Material: blood, obtained from a patient whose treatment included radiotherapy and nephrectomy.

CDR3 DNA: TGTGCCAGCAGTTTATCGGCTAGCGGGATCTACAATGAGCAGTTCTTC. The encoded protein is CASSLSASGIYNEQFF. This chain connects TRBV27 to TRBJ2-1, with 9 positions matching TRBD2. V shed 0 bases, J shed 3 bases, and the junction held 3 bases outside the gene matches. The CDR3 is 16 amino acids. Germline V gene data show CDR1 as MNHEY and CDR2 as SMNVEV (reference sequence).